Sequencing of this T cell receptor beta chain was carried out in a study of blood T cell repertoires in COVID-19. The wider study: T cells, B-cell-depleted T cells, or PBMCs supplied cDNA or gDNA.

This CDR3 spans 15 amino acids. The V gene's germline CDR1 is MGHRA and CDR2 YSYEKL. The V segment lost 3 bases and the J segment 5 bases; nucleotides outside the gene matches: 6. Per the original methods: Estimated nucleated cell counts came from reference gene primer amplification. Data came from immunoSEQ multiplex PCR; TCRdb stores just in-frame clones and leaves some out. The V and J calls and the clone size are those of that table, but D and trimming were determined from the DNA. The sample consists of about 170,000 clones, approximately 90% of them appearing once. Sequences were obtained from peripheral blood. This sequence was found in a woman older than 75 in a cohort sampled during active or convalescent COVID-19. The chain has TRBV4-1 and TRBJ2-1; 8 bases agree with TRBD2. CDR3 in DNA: TGCGCCAGCAGCCAGAGCGGGGGACGGGACAATGAGCAGTTCTTC. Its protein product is CASSQSGGRDNEQFF.